This entry lists 27 T cell receptor beta chains sequenced from one sample in a study of cytomegalovirus exposure and HLA in healthy donors. Both 60 Vbeta primers and 13 Jbeta primers went into the PCR. The assay was immunoSEQ multiplex PCR, and TCRdb's table has in-frame clones only and misses some. The table shows around 140,000 clones, with roughly 80% occurring only once. The sequenced sample was PBMCs. The receptor set was obtained from a woman in her twenties or thirties in good health and CMV-seronegative.

The V and J genes are TRBV2 and TRBJ1-6; no definite D call. The CDR3 runs to 15 residues. The germline gives CDR1 SNHLY, CDR2 FYNNEI. Trimming pared 2 bases from V and 7 bases from J, leaving 12 bases between. The CDR3 is CASSERRVSNSPLHF. CDR3 coding DNA: TGTGCCAGCAGTGAACGCCGAGTATCGAATTCACCCCTCCACTTT.

This clone was seen ten or more times. Other DNA sequences of this sample code for an identical CDR3. The V call is TRBV6-1, the J call TRBJ2-7; 8 nucleotides align to TRBD1. J gave up 4 bases and V 2 bases, and 7 bases lay outside the gene matches. The CDR3 consists of 15 residues. Germline-derived CDR1 and CDR2 are MNHNS and SASEGT. CDR3 protein: CASSEPGQGSYEQYF. DNA for the CDR3: TGTGCCAGCAGTGAACCCGGACAGGGTTCGTACGAGCAGTACTTC.

The rearrangement uses TRBV27 and TRBJ1-3; 7 bases match TRBD1. J was trimmed by 0 bases and V by 7 bases; bases with no gene match: 3. The germline gives CDR1 MNHEY, CDR2 SMNVEV (reference sequence). This CDR3 is 14 amino acids long. The CDR3 spells CASKGASSGNTIYF. The CDR3 DNA is TGTGCCAGCAAGGGGGCCAGCTCTGGAAACACCATATATTTT.

V and J are TRBV5-1 and TRBJ2-7, with a weak D call TRBD1 (6 bases). The V end was cut by 0 bases, the J end by 0 bases, with 13 bases between. From germline, CDR1 is SGHRS and CDR2 YFSETQ. The length of the CDR3 is 16 residues. Here the CDR3 reads CASSLDRTESSYEQYF. CDR3 DNA sequence: TGCGCCAGCAGCTTGGATCGGACAGAGAGCTCCTACGAGCAGTACTTC.

This sequence joins TRBV30 and TRBJ1-3; D not certain. This CDR3 contains 14 residues. With 2 bases removed from V and 0 bases from J, the gap between germline ends came to 8 bases. Germline V gene sequence: CDR1 GTSNPN, CDR2 SVGIG (reference sequence). CDR3 sequence (DNA): TGTGCCTGGAGTTATTCAGGCTCTGGAAACACCATATATTTT. Protein sequence: CAWSYSGSGNTIYF.

Remarks on this clone: The conserved phenylalanine or tryptophan is not found at the CDR3 terminus, so this likely reflects a read error. The rearrangement uses TRBV7-9 and TRBJ2-3; possibly TRBD1 for D (6 bases). V dropped 5 bases and J dropped 4 bases, with 19 bases sitting between them. The length of the CDR3 is 16 residues. Germline V gives CDR1 SEHNR, CDR2 FQNEAQ (reference sequence). CDR3 sequence reads: CASSRDGQPKADTQYS. The CDR3, as DNA: TGTGCCAGCAGCAGAGACGGACAGCCCAAGGCAGATACGCAGTATTCT.

This sequence joins TRBV6-5 and TRBJ2-1, with D tentatively TRBD1 (5 bases). Germline assignment: CDR1 MNHEY and CDR2 SVGAGI. The CDR3 length is 15 residues. With 6 bases removed from V and 0 bases from J, the gap between germline ends came to 12 bases. CDR3 DNA sequence: TGTGCCAGCAGCTGGGCCGACAGCTCCTACAATGAGCAGTTCTTC. Translating gives CASSWADSSYNEQFF.

This chain uses TRBV6-1 with TRBJ2-5; TRBD2 matches 10 bases. Trimming took 6 bases from V and 10 from J; bases not matched to a gene: 11. This CDR3 comprises 14 residues. Per the germline V gene, CDR1 is MNHNS and CDR2 is SASEGT. In DNA form, the CDR3 reads TGTGCCAGCAGGACCGGACTAGCGGATAGGGACCAGTACTTC. It translates to CASRTGLADRDQYF.

Here the CDR3 reads CASSVGADEQFF. CDR3 sequence (DNA): TGTGCCAGCAGCGTAGGAGCGGATGAGCAGTTCTTC. V is TRBV9 and J is TRBJ2-1; possible D gene TRBD2, 5 bases. Germline V gene lookup returns CDR1 SGDLS and CDR2 YYNGEE. This CDR3 is built from 12 residues. Trimming stripped 0 bases from V and 8 bases from J, with 6 bases between.

The chain has TRBV19 and TRBJ1-4; 8 nucleotides align to TRBD1. V shed 6 bases and J 0 bases; nucleotides not matched to a gene: 0. This CDR3 is built from 14 residues. CDR1 is LNHDA, CDR2 SQIVND, per germline (reference sequence). The DNA of the CDR3 is TGTGCCAGTAGGACAGGGGCAACTAATGAAAAACTGTTTTTT. Protein: CASRTGATNEKLFF.

The chain carries TRBV6-6 and TRBJ1-3; no reliable D call. Germline V gene lookup returns CDR1 MNHNY and CDR2 SVGAGI (reference sequence). The V end lost 0 bases, the J end lost 0 bases, and 9 bases lay between the germline ends. The length of the CDR3 is 16 residues. CDR3 nucleotides: TGTGCCAGCAGTTACTCTTCAGGCCCCTCTGGAAACACCATATATTTT. Protein: CASSYSSGPSGNTIYF.

This chain uses TRBV30 with TRBJ2-3; 9 nucleotides line up with TRBD2. This CDR3 region has 16 residues. From germline, CDR1 is GTSNPN and CDR2 SVGIG (reference sequence). Trimming removed 0 bases from V and 2 bases from J; junction bases left unmatched: 6. The CDR3 region is CAWSVIAGDFTDTQYF. For the CDR3, the DNA is TGTGCCTGGAGTGTTATAGCGGGGGACTTCACAGATACGCAGTATTTT.

The chain links TRBV18 to TRBJ2-4; D perhaps matches TRBD1 (8 bases). V was clipped by 6 bases and J by 2 bases, with 20 bases between them. Germline CDR1 is KGHSH and CDR2 is LQKENI. CDR3 length: 17 residues. CDR3 in DNA: TGTGCCAGCTCTCGCCGGACAGGGAGGGTTTCCAAAAACATTCAGTACTTC. As protein: CASSRRTGRVSKNIQYF.

This chain connects TRBV4-1 to TRBJ2-5; weak D call: TRBD1 (6 bases). The J call may be mistaken, given a closer DNA end match to TRBJ2-7. The germline V gene encodes CDR1 MGHRA and CDR2 YSYEKL. The CDR3 consists of 16 residues. CDR3: CASSQVFQGSSYEQYF. The CDR3 coding sequence is TGCGCCAGCAGCCAAGTATTCCAGGGGTCATCCTACGAGCAGTACTTC.

V gene TRBV27 combines with J gene TRBJ2-7; the D is unclear. The CDR3 has 13 residues. Trimming took 0 bases from V and 2 from J, leaving 5 bases between them. CDR1 is MNHEY and CDR2 is SMNVEV in the germline V gene (reference sequence). The CDR3 sequence is CASSLSKPYEQYF. DNA of the CDR3: TGTGCCAGCAGTTTATCGAAGCCCTACGAGCAGTACTTC.

The chain uses TRBV19 and TRBJ1-2; D may be TRBD1 (6 bases). CDR1 is LNHDA and CDR2 is SQIVND in the germline V gene (reference sequence). Trimming stripped 4 bases from V and 5 bases from J, with 8 bases between. The CDR3 totals 12 residues. The CDR3 sequence is CASSRQVYGYTF. As DNA, the CDR3 is TGTGCCAGTAGTAGACAGGTTTATGGCTACACCTTC.

The chain has TRBV10-2 and TRBJ2-7, with D maybe TRBD2 (5 bases). Trimming removed 3 bases from V and 0 bases from J, with 12 bases in between. CDR1 WSHSY and CDR2 SAAADI come from the germline V gene. CDR3 length: 15 amino acids. The CDR3 spells CASSEAVRTSYEQYF. In nucleotides, the CDR3 is TGCGCCAGCAGTGAAGCGGTCAGGACCTCCTACGAGCAGTACTTC.

The chain links TRBV5-4 to TRBJ2-7; maybe TRBD2 (5 bases). The CDR3 totals 15 residues. Trimming took off 4 bases at V and 5 bases at J, with 19 bases between the two ends. Per germline, CDR1 SGHNT and CDR2 YYREEE (reference sequence). The CDR3 coding sequence is TGTGCCAGCAGCCTTGACTATTCTAGCACGAACGAGCAGTACTTC. This translates into CASSLDYSSTNEQYF.

V usage is TRBV6-1 and J usage is TRBJ2-2; the match to TRBD1 covers 7 bases. Per germline, CDR1 MNHNS and CDR2 SASEGT. After removal of 2 bases from V and 4 bases from J, the junction contained 10 bases not matched to a gene. CDR3 size: 17 residues. For the CDR3, the DNA is TGTGCCAGCAGTGAATTACGGAATCCAGGGGGCACCGGGGAGCTGTTTTTT. It encodes CASSELRNPGGTGELFF.

The table lists this clone with a few counts. The gene calls are TRBV6-5 and TRBJ1-2; 10 nucleotides agree with TRBD1. Germline lookup yields CDR1 MNHEY and CDR2 SVGAGI. Trimming took 0 bases from V and 8 from J; bases not matched to a gene: 9. The CDR3 extends over 16 amino acids. The CDR3 spells CASSYSGRQGAGGYTF. CDR3 bases: TGTGCCAGCAGTTACTCGGGACGACAGGGGGCGGGGGGCTACACCTTC.

The chain is built from TRBV30 and TRBJ2-5; 9 positions agree with TRBD1. Trimming cost V 5 bases and J 6 bases; bases outside gene matches: 4. Germline CDR1 GTSNPN, CDR2 SVGIG (reference sequence). The CDR3 has 12 amino acids. The CDR3 sequence is CAWATGGKTQYF. CDR3 DNA: TGTGCCTGGGCGACAGGGGGTAAGACCCAGTACTTC.

A few counts support this clone. This chain connects TRBV19 to TRBJ2-1; 13 nucleotides line up with TRBD2. J was trimmed by 4 bases and V by 5 bases; bases with no gene match: 5. Germline values: CDR1 LNHDA, CDR2 SQIVND (reference sequence). The length of the CDR3 is 16 residues. In DNA form, the CDR3 reads TGTGCCAGTAGTCCAGAGACTAGCGGGGGGTACAATGAGCAGTTCTTC. Amino acids: CASSPETSGGYNEQFF.

This rearrangement joins TRBV10-2 to TRBJ1-2; 9 positions agree with TRBD1. J gave up 4 bases and V 3 bases, and 6 bases lay outside the gene matches. This CDR3 contains 15 residues. The germline V gene has CDR1 WSHSY and CDR2 SAAADI. The CDR3 here is CASSETGTGTYGYTF. Written as DNA, the CDR3 is TGCGCCAGCAGTGAAACCGGGACAGGGACCTATGGCTACACCTTC.

This rearrangement joins TRBV7-3 to TRBJ2-3; 11 bases agree with TRBD2. Trimming cost V 5 bases and J 4 bases; bases outside gene matches: 5. Germline values: CDR1 SGHTA, CDR2 FQGTGA. This CDR3 comprises 15 residues. CDR3 sequence reads: CASSLSGGAPDTQYF. CDR3 bases: TGTGCCAGCAGCCTTAGCGGGGGGGCCCCAGATACGCAGTATTTT. Complete variable domain (other parts from reference TRBV7-3 and TRBJ2-3): GAGVSQTPSNKVTEKGKYVELRCDPISGHTALYWYRQSLGQGPEFLIYFQGTGAADDSGLPNDRFFAVRPEGSVSTLKIQRTERGDSAVYLCASSLSGGAPDTQYFGPGTRLTVL.

This clone was detected only a few times. The chain has TRBV7-9 and TRBJ2-2, with unresolved D. V was cut by 1 base and J by 8 bases, with 11 bases left in between. Germline CDR1 is SEHNR and CDR2 is FQNEAQ (reference sequence). The CDR3 contains 14 residues. This CDR3 reads CASSLDLGRGELFF. CDR3 in DNA: TGTGCCAGCAGCTTAGATCTAGGTCGAGGGGAGCTGTTTTTT. The whole variable domain, remainder taken from reference TRBV7-9 and TRBJ2-2, is DTGVSQNPRHKITKRGQNVTFRCDPISEHNRLYWYRQTLGQGPEFLTYFQNEAQLEKSRLLSDRFSAERPKGSFSTLEIQRTEQGDSAMYLCASSLDLGRGELFFGEGSRLTVL.

On this clone itself: Germline and junction disagree at one end, which may indicate a read error. The chain joins TRBV6-5 to TRBJ1-2; 7 nucleotides match TRBD1. The germline CDR1 and CDR2 sequences are MNHEY and SVGAGI. The CDR3 is made up of 11 amino acids. The CDR3 is CASSNRDSLFF. The CDR3, as DNA: TGTGCCAGCAGTAACCGGGACAGTCTATTTTTC.

This chain uses TRBV7-3 with TRBJ2-3, with D tentatively TRBD2 (6 bases). The V end was cut by 5 bases, the J end by 3 bases, with 12 bases between. Germline V gives CDR1 SGHTA, CDR2 FQGTGA. CDR3 size: 14 residues. The CDR3 loop is CASSPGLGTDTQYF. CDR3 coding DNA: TGTGCCAGCAGCCCGGGACTGGGGACAGATACGCAGTATTTT.